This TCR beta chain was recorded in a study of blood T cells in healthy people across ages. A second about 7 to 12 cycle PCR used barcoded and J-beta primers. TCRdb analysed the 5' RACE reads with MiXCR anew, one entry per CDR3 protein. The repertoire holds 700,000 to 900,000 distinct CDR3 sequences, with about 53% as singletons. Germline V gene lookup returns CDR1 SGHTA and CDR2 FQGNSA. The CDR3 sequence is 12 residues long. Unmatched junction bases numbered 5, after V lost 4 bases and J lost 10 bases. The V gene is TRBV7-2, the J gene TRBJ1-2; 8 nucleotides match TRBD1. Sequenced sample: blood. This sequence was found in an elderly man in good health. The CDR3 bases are TGTGCCAGCAGCTCCAACAGGGGGGCCTACACCTTC. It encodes CASSSNRGAYTF.